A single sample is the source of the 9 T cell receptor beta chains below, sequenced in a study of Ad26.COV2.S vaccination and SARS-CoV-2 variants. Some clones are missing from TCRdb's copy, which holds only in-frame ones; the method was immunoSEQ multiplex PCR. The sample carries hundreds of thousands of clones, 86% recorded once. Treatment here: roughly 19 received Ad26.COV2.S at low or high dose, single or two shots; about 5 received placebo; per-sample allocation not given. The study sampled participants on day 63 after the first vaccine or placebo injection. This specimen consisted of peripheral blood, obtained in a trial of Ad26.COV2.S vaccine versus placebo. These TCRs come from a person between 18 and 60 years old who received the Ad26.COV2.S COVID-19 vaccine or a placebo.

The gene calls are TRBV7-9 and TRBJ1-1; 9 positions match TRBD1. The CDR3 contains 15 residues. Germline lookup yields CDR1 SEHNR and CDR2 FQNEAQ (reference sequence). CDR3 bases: TGTGCGGGGGGGAACAGGGGGCGGAAGGGTAGTGAAGCTTTCTTT. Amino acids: CAGGNRGRKGSEAFF.

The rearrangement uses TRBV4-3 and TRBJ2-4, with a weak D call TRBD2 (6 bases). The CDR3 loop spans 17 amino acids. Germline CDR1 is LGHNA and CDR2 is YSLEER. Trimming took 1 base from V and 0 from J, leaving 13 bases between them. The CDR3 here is CASSQVLRGLAKNIQYF. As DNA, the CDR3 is TGCGCCAGCAGCCAAGTGTTGAGGGGACTAGCCAAAAACATTCAGTACTTC.

The CDR3: CASSLEQSYGYTF. CDR3 sequence (DNA): TGTGCCAGCAGCTTAGAACAGAGCTATGGCTACACCTTC. The rearrangement joins TRBV7-2 to TRBJ1-2; D not certain. The V and J ends lost 1 base and 4 bases respectively, with 7 bases between them. Germline CDR1 and CDR2: SGHTA and FQGNSA. This CDR3 contains 13 residues.

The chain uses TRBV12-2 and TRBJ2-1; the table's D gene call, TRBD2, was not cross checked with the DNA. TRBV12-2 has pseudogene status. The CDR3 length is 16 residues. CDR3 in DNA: TGTGCAAGTCGCCCCCAGTCGGGCGGGGAATACAATGAGCAGTTCTTC. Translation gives CASRPQSGGEYNEQFF.

The CDR3 sequence: CASSRIRARQGFMNTEAFF. The CDR3 DNA reads TGTGCCAGCAGCCGCATAAGGGCTAGACAGGGCTTCATGAACACTGAAGCTTTCTTT. The chain combines TRBV7-9 with TRBJ1-1; 7 positions agree with TRBD1. Germline V gives CDR1 SEHNR, CDR2 FQNEAQ (reference sequence). After removal of 5 bases from V and 0 bases from J, the junction contained 18 bases not matched to a gene. This CDR3 region has 19 residues.

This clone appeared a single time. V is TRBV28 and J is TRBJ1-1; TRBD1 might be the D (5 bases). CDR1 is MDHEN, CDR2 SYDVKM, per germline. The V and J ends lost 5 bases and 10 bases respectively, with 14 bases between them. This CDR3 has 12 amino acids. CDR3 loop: CASSDRRLGAFF. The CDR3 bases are TGTGCCAGCAGTGACAGACGTTTAGGAGCTTTCTTT.

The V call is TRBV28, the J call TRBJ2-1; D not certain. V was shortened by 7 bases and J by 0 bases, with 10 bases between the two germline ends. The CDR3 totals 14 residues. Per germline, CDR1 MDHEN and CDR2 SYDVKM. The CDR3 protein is CASTSGRSYNEQFF. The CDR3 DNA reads TGTGCCAGCACTTCCGGCCGCTCCTACAATGAGCAGTTCTTC.

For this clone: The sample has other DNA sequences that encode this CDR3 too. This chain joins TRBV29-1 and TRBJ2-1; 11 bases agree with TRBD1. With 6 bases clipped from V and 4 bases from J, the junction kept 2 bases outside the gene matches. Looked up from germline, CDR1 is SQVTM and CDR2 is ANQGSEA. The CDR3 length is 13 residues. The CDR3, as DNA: TGCAGCGTCGGACAGGGGGCATACAATGAGCAGTTCTTC. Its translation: CSVGQGAYNEQFF.

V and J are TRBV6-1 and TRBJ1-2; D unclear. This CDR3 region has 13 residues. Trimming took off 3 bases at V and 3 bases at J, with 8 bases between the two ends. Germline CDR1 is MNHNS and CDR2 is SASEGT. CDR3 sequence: CASSDRAYYGYTF. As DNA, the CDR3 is TGTGCCAGCAGTGACCGGGCCTACTATGGCTACACCTTC.